This TCR beta chain was obtained from a study of CD8 T cells in ankylosing spondylitis (dated by TCRdb to 2016 to 2017). Regarding the research as a whole: The study profiled T cell receptor beta repertoires in healthy donors and ankylosing spondylitis patients to find disease-linked TCR variants. The full study cohort comprised 20 to 30 ankylosing spondylitis patients and some 110 healthy donors. Peripheral blood samples were taken, and synovial fluid was additionally collected from ankylosing spondylitis patients.

The sequencer listed for this sample is Illumina HiSeq 2500. TCR beta libraries were prepared by quantitative 5'-RACE with molecular barcodes. For the original study's pipeline: A new computational method, built on a probabilistic model of VDJ rearrangement, was used to identify disease-linked TCR variants. The public reads were reanalyzed by TCRdb: fastp trimming at Q25, MiXCR alignment, in-frame beta chains only. Every distinct CDR3 protein forms one entry, paired with its most common genes and DNA. In this record, the V and J calls reflect TCRdb's handling and not the investigators' own analysis. In all, the sample holds approximately 220,000 distinct CDR3 sequences, and around 19% of those were seen once. Of the sample, under 45% is held by the ten largest clones. The junction carries 14 bases between V and J, which are trimmed by 7 bases and 1 base respectively. The CDR3, from cysteine to phenylalanine, totals 15 residues. Of all the DNA, just the CDR3 is kept, 45 bases in frame from base 1.

Regarding this clonotype: It lacks a known antigen. The input lacks base qualities; no much larger clone sits a single base away.

Study-level results and caveats: Some of the motif variants had been reported before in the synovial fluid and blood of reactive arthritis patients, a finding that suggests common disease-initiation mechanisms. Significant enrichment of the disease-linked clones was reported in matched synovial fluid samples from ankylosing spondylitis patients. In peripheral blood, the disease-linked clones were found at relatively low frequencies and had a CD8+ phenotype. Blood from ankylosing spondylitis patients appeared to be characterized by a TCR beta motif made up of seven or eight highly homologous amino acid variants.

The chain couples TRBV12-3 or TRBV12-4 to TRBJ1-3; TRBD1 might be the D gene, on 5 matching bases. The source of this sequence is a male donor with ankylosing spondylitis. Specimen: blood, either unsorted or a sorted T cell fraction (not recorded which). Read as DNA, the sequence is TGTGCCAGCATCTGGAGGGGAAGTTCTGGAAACACCATATATTTT. Translated, it gives CASIWRGSSGNTIYF.